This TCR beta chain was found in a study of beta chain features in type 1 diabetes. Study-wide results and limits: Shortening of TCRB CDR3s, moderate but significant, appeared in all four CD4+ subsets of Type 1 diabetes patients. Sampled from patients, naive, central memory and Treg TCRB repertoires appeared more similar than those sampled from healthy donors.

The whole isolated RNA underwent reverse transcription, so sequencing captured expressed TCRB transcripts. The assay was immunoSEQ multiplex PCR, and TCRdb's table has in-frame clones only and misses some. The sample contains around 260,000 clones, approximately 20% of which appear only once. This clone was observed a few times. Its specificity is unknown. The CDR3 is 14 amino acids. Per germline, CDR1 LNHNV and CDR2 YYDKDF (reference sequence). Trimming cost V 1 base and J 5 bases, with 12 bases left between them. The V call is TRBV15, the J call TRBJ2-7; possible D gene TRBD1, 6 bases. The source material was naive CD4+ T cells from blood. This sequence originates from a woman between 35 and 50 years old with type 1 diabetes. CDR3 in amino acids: CATSRVGRGNEQYF. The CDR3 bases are TGTGCCACCAGCAGAGTGGGCAGGGGCAACGAGCAGTACTTC.